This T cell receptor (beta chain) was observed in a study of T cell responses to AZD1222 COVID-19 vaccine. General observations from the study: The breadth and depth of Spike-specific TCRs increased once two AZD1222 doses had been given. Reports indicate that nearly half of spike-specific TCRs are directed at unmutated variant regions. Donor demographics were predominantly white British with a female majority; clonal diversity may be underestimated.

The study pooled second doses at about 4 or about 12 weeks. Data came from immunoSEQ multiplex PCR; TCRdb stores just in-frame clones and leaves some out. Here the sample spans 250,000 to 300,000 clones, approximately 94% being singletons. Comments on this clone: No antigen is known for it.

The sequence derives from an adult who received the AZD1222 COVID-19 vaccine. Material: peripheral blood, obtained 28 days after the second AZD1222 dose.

This CDR3 is CASSLGLGPSYEQYF. CDR3 bases: TGTGCCAGCAGCTTGGGTTTAGGGCCTAGCTACGAGCAGTACTTC. The chain joins TRBV13 to TRBJ2-7; D gene ambiguous. CDR3 length: 15 residues. The germline V gene encodes CDR1 PRHDT and CDR2 FYEKMQ (reference sequence). Trimming cost V 3 bases and J 3 bases, with 15 bases left between them.